A single sample is the source of the 7 T cell receptor beta chains below, sequenced in a study of long-term antiretroviral therapy in people with HIV. Survey-level resolution applied to immunoSEQ assay v3.0. The table came from immunoSEQ multiplex PCR; TCRdb's copy has only in-frame clones and leaves some out. The data show 25,000 to 30,000 clones, with roughly 88% seen just once and 7.5% to 9.5% held by the top ten. The source was unsorted PBMCs, collected 3 years after starting antiretroviral therapy. These receptors were collected from a middle-aged man with HIV.

This clone showed up just a few times. The chain has TRBV6-1 and TRBJ1-6; D is unclear. Trimming shortened V by 4 bases and J by 7 bases, and 23 bases separated the two germline ends. The CDR3 totals 18 residues. Germline V gene data show CDR1 as MNHNS and CDR2 as SASEGT. CDR3 amino acids: CASSGRATKAGANSPLHF. CDR3 nucleotides: TGTGCCAGCAGTGGAAGGGCGACAAAGGCAGGAGCAAATTCACCCCTCCACTTT.

This clone was detected a few times. The genes are TRBV29-1 and TRBJ2-1, with 7 bases lining up with TRBD1. The length of the CDR3 is 12 residues. Losses at the gene ends were 7 bases for V and 7 bases for J; bases not matched to a gene: 7. Germline loops: CDR1 SQVTM, CDR2 ANQGSEA. CDR3 coding DNA: TGCAGCGCCCCGACAGGGCCGAATGAGCAGTTCTTC. It specifies CSAPTGPNEQFF.

This clone has only one observation. The chain recombines TRBV19 with TRBJ2-1; 12 nucleotides match TRBD2. Unmatched junction bases numbered 6, after V lost 3 bases and J lost 6 bases. Germline V gene sequence: CDR1 LNHDA, CDR2 SQIVND (reference sequence). This CDR3 is built from 16 residues. CDR3 residues: CASSIRRLAGANEQFF. The CDR3 DNA sequence: TGTGCCAGTAGTATCCGCCGACTAGCGGGAGCCAATGAGCAGTTCTTC.

The CDR3 region is CASSLVQNYGYTF. The CDR3 DNA follows: TGTGCCAGCAGCTTGGTTCAGAACTATGGCTACACCTTC. The gene calls are TRBV5-6 and TRBJ1-2; no definite D call. V was pared by 0 bases and J by 2 bases, with 5 bases between. The length of the CDR3 is 13 residues. The germline V gene encodes CDR1 SGHDT and CDR2 YYEEEE.

This chain joins TRBV4-1 and TRBJ2-6; 8 bases fit TRBD1. The CDR3 has 19 residues. From germline, CDR1 is MGHRA and CDR2 YSYEKL. V trimming: 1 base; J trimming: 2 bases; junction bases outside the gene matches: 10. The CDR3 loop reads CASSQGKGDRYTGANVLTF. The CDR3 nucleotides are TGCGCCAGCAGCCAAGGGAAGGGGGACAGGTATACTGGGGCCAACGTCCTGACTTTC.

This clone was counted once. The J gene is TRBJ2-7, the V gene TRBV6-1; D gene uncertain. Germline V CDR1 and CDR2: MNHNS, SASEGT. The CDR3 sequence is 13 residues long. The ends were cut back, 1 base at V and 2 bases at J, with 6 bases in the middle. The CDR3 reads CASSEEQTYEQYF. The DNA of the CDR3 is TGTGCCAGCAGTGAAGAGCAGACCTACGAGCAGTACTTC.

Written as DNA, the CDR3 is TGTGCCAGCAGTGAAATATGGGTTGTTAGCGGGACCTACGAGCAGTACTTC. It yields the protein CASSEIWVVSGTYEQYF. The chain uses TRBV6-1 and TRBJ2-7; 8 positions match TRBD2. The CDR3 spans 17 residues. Germline CDR1 is MNHNS and CDR2 is SASEGT. V was clipped by 2 bases and J by 2 bases; unmatched bases: 11.